This passage covers 26 T cell receptor beta chains from one sample sequenced in a study of shared clonotypes between healthy human individuals. Some clones are missing from TCRdb's copy, which holds only in-frame ones; the method was immunoSEQ multiplex PCR. The table shows 2 million or so clones, with 90% to 95% occurring only once. What was sequenced was naive CD4+ T cells sorted from blood. Noted subset: CD45RA+ positively selected. The receptors come from a man in his late teens or twenties in good health.

This clone was detected once. The V gene is TRBV18, the J gene TRBJ2-7; the match to TRBD1 covers 8 bases. Germline V gene data show CDR1 as KGHSH and CDR2 as LQKENI. This CDR3 is 14 amino acids long. With V trimmed by 4 bases and J by 3 bases, 5 bases remained unmatched. The CDR3 loop is CASSQQGVGYEQYF. CDR3 nucleotides: TGTGCCAGCTCACAACAGGGGGTGGGCTACGAGCAGTACTTC.

The chain uses TRBV7-2 and TRBJ2-7; 8 bases are shared with TRBD1. The ends lost 4 bases at V and 6 bases at J; junction bases unmatched: 5. Germline V CDR1 and CDR2: SGHTA, FQGNSA. CDR3 size: 13 residues. CDR3 loop: CASSSDRAGEQYF. DNA of the CDR3: TGTGCCAGCAGCTCGGACAGGGCTGGCGAGCAGTACTTC.

V is TRBV18 and J is TRBJ2-5; D might be TRBD1 (6 bases). CDR1 is KGHSH, CDR2 LQKENI, per germline. Trimming pared 3 bases from V and 3 bases from J, leaving 8 bases between. The CDR3 covers 13 residues. The chain's CDR3 is CASSPRTEETQYF. The CDR3 bases are TGTGCCAGCTCACCTCGGACAGAAGAGACCCAGTACTTC.

This chain uses TRBV9 with TRBJ1-4; D remains unclear. This CDR3 contains 13 residues. Germline loops: CDR1 SGDLS, CDR2 YYNGEE. The V end was cut by 4 bases, the J end by 10 bases, with 14 bases between. The DNA of the CDR3 is TGTGCCAGCAGCCCCGGGGAACCGGGAAAACTGTTTTTT. Translation gives CASSPGEPGKLFF.

The chain uses TRBV30 and TRBJ1-6; D ambiguous. Germline V CDR1 and CDR2: GTSNPN, SVGIG (reference sequence). The CDR3 extends over 16 amino acids. Trimming removed 4 bases at V and 7 bases at J, with 20 bases between. The CDR3 region is CAWNSGGSLGNSPLHF. In DNA, the CDR3 is TGTGCCTGGAATTCGGGCGGCTCACTCGGAAATTCACCCCTCCACTTT. Full variable domain (missing parts from reference TRBV30 and TRBJ1-6): SQTIHQWPATLVQPVGSPLSLECTVEGTSNPNLYWYRQAAGRGLQLLFYSVGIGQISSEVPQNLSASRPQDRQFILSSKKLLLSDSGFYLCAWNSGGSLGNSPLHFGNGTRLTVT.

The chain has TRBV18 and TRBJ2-7; a possible D gene is TRBD2 (6 bases). Germline V lookup: CDR1 KGHSH, CDR2 LQKENI. There are 14 residues in the CDR3. V lost 0 bases, J lost 5 bases, and 11 bases lay in between. CDR3 in amino acids: CASSPPMGGDEQYF. The CDR3 DNA is TGTGCCAGCTCACCACCGATGGGGGGTGACGAGCAGTACTTC. Full variable domain (outside the CDR3, taken from reference TRBV18 and TRBJ2-7): NAGVMQNPRHLVRRRGQEARLRCSPMKGHSHVYWYRQLPEEGLKFMVYLQKENIIDESGMPKERFSAEFPKEGPSILRIQQVVRGDSAAYFCASSPPMGGDEQYFGPGTRLTVT.

Regarding this clone: The identical CDR3 is also encoded by other nucleotide sequences in the sample. J is TRBJ1-4 and V is TRBV30; TRBD1 might be the D (5 bases). The CDR3 loop spans 11 amino acids. The V gene lost 2 bases and the J gene lost 8 bases, with 6 bases spanning the gap. The germline V gene has CDR1 GTSNPN and CDR2 SVGIG (reference sequence). The CDR3 DNA follows: TGTGCCTGGAGTAGGGGAGAAAAACTGTTTTTT. This translates into CAWSRGEKLFF.

The chain links TRBV7-2 to TRBJ2-2; TRBD1 matches at 7 bases. The CDR3 loop spans 15 amino acids. The V segment lost 5 bases and the J segment 7 bases; nucleotides outside the gene matches: 10. Germline V gene sequence: CDR1 SGHTA, CDR2 FQGNSA. The CDR3 nucleotides read TGTGCCAGCAGCACCAGACAGGGCTGGGGCGGGGAGCTGTTTTTT. Amino acid sequence: CASSTRQGWGGELFF.

J is TRBJ1-4 and V is TRBV9; 10 bases are a match to TRBD1. The CDR3 covers 16 residues. The V gene's germline CDR1 is SGDLS and CDR2 YYNGEE. The trim removed 4 bases at V and 5 bases at J, leaving 8 bases unmatched. The CDR3 spells CASSLLPGQGNEKLFF. In nucleotides, the CDR3 is TGTGCCAGCAGCTTACTCCCGGGACAGGGGAATGAAAAACTGTTTTTT.

The chain employs TRBV5-4 and TRBJ2-1; TRBD2 matches 9 bases. The length of the CDR3 is 16 residues. Germline-derived CDR1 and CDR2 are SGHNT and YYREEE (reference sequence). V lost 2 bases and J lost 7; bases outside the gene matches: 10. In DNA form, the CDR3 reads TGTGCCAGCAGCTTAGGGGCGGCGGGAGGGCTGAATGAGCAGTTCTTC. Its protein is CASSLGAAGGLNEQFF.

The chain combines TRBV9 with TRBJ2-5; D is unclear. The CDR3 has 14 amino acids. V was cut by 0 bases and J by 5 bases, with 11 bases left in between. CDR1 and CDR2 (germline): SGDLS, YYNGEE. The CDR3 sequence: CASSVGGLHETQYF. The CDR3 DNA is TGTGCCAGCAGCGTAGGCGGCCTGCACGAGACCCAGTACTTC.

The genes are TRBV7-8 and TRBJ2-3, with 7 bases lining up with TRBD1. The CDR3 length is 15 residues. The ends lost 0 bases at V and 2 bases at J; junction bases unmatched: 2. Germline CDR1 and CDR2: SGHVS and FQNEAQ. The CDR3, as DNA: TGTGCCAGCAGCTTAGCAGGGACAGTCACAGATACGCAGTATTTT. Translated, it gives CASSLAGTVTDTQYF. The entire variable domain, with the rest obtained from reference TRBV7-8 and TRBJ2-3, is as follows: GAGVSQSPRYKVAKRGQDVALRCDPISGHVSLFWYQQALGQGPEFLTYFQNEAQLDKSGLPSDRFFAERPEGSVSTLKIQRTQQEDSAVYLCASSLAGTVTDTQYFGPGTRLTVL.

The rearrangement uses TRBV15 and TRBJ1-1; tentative D call: TRBD1 (6 bases). Trimming left V 3 bases short and J 1 base short, with 15 bases between. The V gene's germline CDR1 is LNHNV and CDR2 YYDKDF (reference sequence). CDR3 length: 16 residues. The CDR3 loop reads CATSSRGRTANTEAFF. The CDR3 region has the DNA TGTGCCACCAGCAGTAGAGGGAGGACAGCGAACACTGAAGCTTTCTTT.

Comments on this clone: Mismatch with germline at one junction end may stem from a read error. The rearrangement links TRBV7-7 to TRBJ1-4, with D perhaps matching TRBD1 (6 bases). Germline V gene lookup returns CDR1 SSHAT and CDR2 FNYEAQ (reference sequence). The CDR3 sequence is 13 residues long. CDR3 in DNA: TGTGCTAGCAGCCTGCGTGGGGGCGAAAAACTGTTTTTT. Encoded protein: CASSLRGGEKLFF.

Note on this clone: This sequence may be a read error, since a much larger clone differs from it by one base. The sample holds other DNA sequences that translate to the same CDR3. The chain uses TRBV5-1 and TRBJ2-7; 8 bases agree with TRBD1. The V gene's germline CDR1 is SGHRS and CDR2 YFSETQ. The CDR3 sequence is 14 residues long. Unmatched junction bases numbered 6, after V lost 4 bases and J lost 3 bases. CDR3 protein: CASSPAGQGYEQYF. CDR3 sequence (DNA): TGCGCCAGCAGCCCCGCAGGACAGGGCTACGAGCAGTACTTC.

The CDR3 protein is CASRSGTGVYEQYF. The CDR3 DNA reads TGTGCCAGCAGATCCGGGACAGGGGTCTACGAGCAGTACTTC. V and J are TRBV2 and TRBJ2-7; 10 bases line up with TRBD1. Germline values: CDR1 SNHLY, CDR2 FYNNEI. The CDR3 has 14 residues. J gave up 3 bases and V 6 bases, and 5 bases lay outside the gene matches.

This clone was found once. This sequence joins TRBV7-9 and TRBJ2-3, with 10 bases aligning to TRBD1. The trim removed 3 bases at V and 0 bases at J, leaving 3 bases unmatched. Germline V gene lookup returns CDR1 SEHNR and CDR2 FQNEAQ (reference sequence). This CDR3 spans 16 amino acids. Written as DNA, the CDR3 is TGTGCCAGCAGCTTGGGACAGGGGTCGAGCACAGATACGCAGTATTTT. It encodes CASSLGQGSSTDTQYF.

V gene TRBV30 combines with J gene TRBJ2-7, with D hard to call. Germline V gene data show CDR1 as GTSNPN and CDR2 as SVGIG (reference sequence). Trimming removed 0 bases at V and 3 bases at J, with 15 bases between. CDR3 length equals 15 residues. The CDR3 region is CAWSVGPGLGYEQYF. The CDR3 DNA reads TGTGCCTGGAGTGTAGGGCCAGGCCTAGGCTACGAGCAGTACTTC.

This clone occurred a few times. Additional DNA sequences in this sample encode the identical CDR3. J is TRBJ1-1 and V is TRBV9; no definite D call. Per germline, CDR1 SGDLS and CDR2 YYNGEE. V was clipped by 1 base and J by 2 bases, with 6 bases between them. This CDR3 has 13 residues. CDR3 bases: TGTGCCAGCAGCGTATCACCCAACACTGAAGCTTTCTTT. It translates to CASSVSPNTEAFF. The full variable domain, with the rest looked up from reference TRBV9 and TRBJ1-1, is DSGVTQTPKHLITATGQRVTLRCSPRSGDLSVYWYQQSLDQGLQFLIQYYNGEERAKGNILERFSAQQFPDLHSELNLSSLELGDSALYFCASSVSPNTEAFFGQGTRLTVV.

This chain connects TRBV14 to TRBJ2-5; TRBD1 matches at 9 bases. Germline assignment: CDR1 SGHDN and CDR2 FVKESK. This CDR3 spans 16 amino acids. Trimming removed 3 bases from V and 2 bases from J; junction bases left unmatched: 7. The CDR3 loop is CASSQNRGLYQETQYF. DNA for the CDR3: TGTGCCAGCAGCCAGAACAGGGGGCTTTATCAAGAGACCCAGTACTTC.

To note about this clone: It may be a read error: a sequence one base away is much more abundant. This sample includes further DNA sequences coding for the same CDR3. This chain links TRBV9 with TRBJ2-2; D is undetermined. CDR3 length: 14 amino acids. V dropped 0 bases and J dropped 3 bases, with 6 bases sitting between them. CDR1 and CDR2 from the germline V gene are SGDLS and YYNGEE. The CDR3, as DNA: TGTGCCAGCAGCGTAGTAATGGACACCGGGGAGCTGTTTTTT. The encoded protein is CASSVVMDTGELFF.

The chain carries TRBV28 and TRBJ2-3, with TRBD2 matching 7 bases. This CDR3 is 14 amino acids long. Germline lookup yields CDR1 MDHEN and CDR2 SYDVKM. The V segment lost 4 bases and the J segment 1 base; nucleotides outside the gene matches: 2. The chain's CDR3 is CASSWGGGTDTQYF. The CDR3 DNA reads TGTGCCAGCAGTTGGGGGGGAGGCACAGATACGCAGTATTTT.

The genes are TRBV6-6 and TRBJ2-4; D remains ambiguous. Per the germline V gene, CDR1 is MNHNY and CDR2 is SVGAGI (reference sequence). The CDR3 totals 14 residues. Trimming stripped 7 bases from V and 1 base from J, with 11 bases between. The CDR3 loop reads CASTHKEAKNIQYF. CDR3 sequence (DNA): TGTGCCAGCACCCACAAGGAGGCCAAAAACATTCAGTACTTC.

This clone was found once. The genes are TRBV18 and TRBJ2-4; either TRBD1 or TRBD2 may fit D (5 bases each). This CDR3 is 16 amino acids long. With 5 bases removed from V and 7 bases from J, the gap between germline ends came to 21 bases. Germline V gene sequence: CDR1 KGHSH, CDR2 LQKENI. As DNA, the CDR3 is TGTGCCAGCTCATTTTGGGGGACGGGTACAAGGAACATTCAGTACTTC. Its translation is CASSFWGTGTRNIQYF.

This rearrangement joins TRBV7-2 to TRBJ2-1; 10 positions match TRBD1. Losses at the gene ends were 5 bases for V and 8 bases for J; bases not matched to a gene: 9. In germline, CDR1 is SGHTA, CDR2 FQGNSA. The CDR3 spans 15 residues. In DNA form, the CDR3 reads TGTGCCAGCAGCCAAGAGGGACAGGGGTTCGATGAGCAGTTCTTC. It codes for CASSQEGQGFDEQFF.

CDR3 DNA sequence: TGTGCCAGCAGCCCCCCGCCGGGACGACTGGTGGAACAGTACTTC. This gives the protein CASSPPPGRLVEQYF. The rearrangement links TRBV5-8 to TRBJ2-7, with D perhaps TRBD1 or TRBD2 (5 bases each). Trimming took 4 bases from V and 10 from J, leaving 24 bases between them. The CDR3 is 15 residues long. Germline CDR1 SGHTS, CDR2 YDEGEE.